Below, 20 T cell receptor beta chains from the same sample are listed, as sequenced in a study of T-cell reconstitution after alpha-beta-depleted transplantation in children. The TCRbeta library incorporated unique molecular identifiers. TCRdb analysed the PCR reads with MiXCR anew, one entry per CDR3 protein. Among around 380,000 distinct CDR3 sequences listed, approximately 10% were seen once. The specimen comprised PBMCs from the stem cell graft donor, sampled from the stem cell graft. Receptors were obtained from a human donor who donated a stem cell graft to a child with acute myeloid leukemia.

The chain couples TRBV12-3 or TRBV12-4 to TRBJ1-2; a possible D gene is TRBD1 (6 bases). The CDR3 contains 17 residues. V shed 1 base and J shed 4 bases, with 19 bases lying between them. The CDR3 DNA follows: TGTGCCAGCAGTTTAGGGGGAGCAGGGGCGTCCCGCTATGGCTACACCTTC. It codes for CASSLGGAGASRYGYTF.

This clonotype appeared many times. The chain links TRBV7-9 to TRBJ1-2; the D is unclear. The CDR3 runs to 14 residues. The germline V and J ends were trimmed by 1 base and 5 bases, with 11 bases remaining between them. Germline V CDR1 and CDR2: SEHNR, FQNEAQ (reference sequence). The CDR3 nucleotides are TGTGCCAGCAGCTTAGTCCGGCCCTTTTATGGCTACACCTTC. Protein sequence: CASSLVRPFYGYTF.

This clonotype was detected ten times or more. V usage is TRBV27 and J usage is TRBJ2-1, with 12 bases lining up with TRBD2. CDR3 length equals 16 residues. Germline loops: CDR1 MNHEY, CDR2 SMNVEV (reference sequence). The V segment lost 2 bases and the J segment 6 bases; nucleotides outside the gene matches: 5. The CDR3 DNA reads as TGTGCCAGCAGTTTAAGTCTAGCGGGGGGGTCCAATGAGCAGTTCTTC. This encodes CASSLSLAGGSNEQFF.

The table lists this clonotype with a few counts. This sequence joins TRBV20-1 and TRBJ2-4; TRBD1 matches at 10 bases. The V gene's germline CDR1 is DFQATT and CDR2 SNEGSKA (reference sequence). The CDR3 spans 15 residues. The trim removed 6 bases at V and 2 bases at J, leaving 7 bases unmatched. In DNA form, the CDR3 reads TGCAGTGCAGCCCCGACAGGGGGCTCCAAAAACATTCAGTACTTC. Protein sequence: CSAAPTGGSKNIQYF.

This clonotype was counted between two and nine times. The rearrangement links TRBV20-1 to TRBJ2-3, with D perhaps matching TRBD2 (5 bases). CDR3 length: 14 residues. V was cut by 0 bases and J by 3 bases, with 10 bases left in between. The germline V gene has CDR1 DFQATT and CDR2 SNEGSKA (reference sequence). Here the CDR3 DNA reads TGCAGTGCTAGAGATCTGCTAGCAACAGATACGCAGTATTTT. Translating gives CSARDLLATDTQYF.

This clonotype turned up a few times. The rearrangement links TRBV6-5 to TRBJ2-7, with no clear D. Deletions cut 0 bases from V and 11 bases from J, with 14 bases between. This CDR3 has 13 amino acids. Germline lookup yields CDR1 MNHEY and CDR2 SVGAGI. CDR3 residues: CASSYSTWSKKYF. In DNA, the CDR3 is TGTGCCAGCAGTTACTCTACCTGGTCCAAAAAGTACTTC.

This clonotype was picked up a small number of times. Written as DNA, the CDR3 is TGTGCCATCAGTGATGTTCGGGAGACCACCTACGAGCAGTACTTC. It translates to CAISDVRETTYEQYF. This chain uses TRBV10-3 with TRBJ2-7, with D possibly TRBD2 on 6 matching bases. V was cut by 3 bases and J by 2 bases, with 14 bases left in between. Germline-derived CDR1 and CDR2 are ENHRY and SYGVKD. The CDR3 is 15 amino acids.

This clonotype was seen repeatedly, ten times or more. The chain recombines TRBV20-1 with TRBJ1-1, with TRBD1 matching over 8 bases. Germline-derived CDR1 and CDR2 are DFQATT and SNEGSKA (reference sequence). The J segment lost 4 bases and the V segment lost 6 bases, leaving 7 bases of the junction unmatched. The CDR3 runs to 13 residues. The CDR3 is CSALDRGGTEAFF. CDR3 sequence (DNA): TGCAGTGCCCTTGACAGGGGTGGCACTGAAGCTTTCTTT.

This chain joins TRBV9 and TRBJ2-5, with TRBD2 matching over 7 bases. V gave up 0 bases and J gave up 5 bases; unmatched junction bases: 4. CDR3 size: 14 residues. Looked up from germline, CDR1 is SGDLS and CDR2 is YYNGEE. In DNA, the CDR3 is TGTGCCAGCAGCGTAGAGACCGGGGGGGAGACCCAGTACTTC. Translated: CASSVETGGETQYF.

V gene TRBV20-1 combines with J gene TRBJ2-5; TRBD1 or TRBD2 may be the D gene (5 bases each). The CDR3 covers 14 residues. Germline assignment: CDR1 DFQATT and CDR2 SNEGSKA (reference sequence). V lost 3 bases and J lost 0, with 11 bases in between. This chain's CDR3 is CSASGTSYQETQYF. DNA for the CDR3: TGCAGTGCTAGTGGGACCTCGTACCAAGAGACCCAGTACTTC.

This clonotype has a count of ten or more. The chain couples TRBV12-3 or TRBV12-4 to TRBJ1-5; 8 nucleotides match TRBD1. Germline trimming cut 6 bases from V and 6 bases from J; bases unmatched to any gene: 4. The CDR3 has 13 residues. CDR3 amino acids: CASSRTGGQPQHF. The CDR3 region has the DNA TGTGCCAGCAGCCGTACAGGGGGTCAGCCCCAGCATTTT.

This rearrangement joins TRBV4-1 to TRBJ2-1; no definite D call. Germline V gives CDR1 MGHRA, CDR2 YSYEKL. V dropped 4 bases and J dropped 4 bases, with 23 bases sitting between them. The CDR3 runs to 18 residues. The CDR3 sequence is CASSPQKGNLISYNEQFF. The CDR3 DNA follows: TGCGCCAGCAGCCCACAAAAAGGGAACCTCATTTCTTACAATGAGCAGTTCTTC.

There are a few counts of this clonotype. The V and J genes are TRBV7-2 and TRBJ2-3; D ambiguous. Germline loops: CDR1 SGHTA, CDR2 FQGNSA. CDR3 length: 16 amino acids. V lost 3 bases and J 0 bases, leaving 13 bases between the germline ends. The CDR3 protein is CASSLGFHSSTDTQYF. CDR3 bases: TGTGCCAGCAGCTTGGGCTTTCATTCTAGCACAGATACGCAGTATTTT.

There are a few counts of this clonotype. This chain links TRBV6-1 with TRBJ2-7; D may be TRBD1 (6 bases). The CDR3 consists of 14 residues. Trimming stripped 4 bases from V and 3 bases from J, with 13 bases between. Germline lookup yields CDR1 MNHNS and CDR2 SASEGT. DNA of the CDR3: TGTGCCAGCAGTGCAGGGGCTGTGGGCTACGAGCAGTACTTC. Protein product: CASSAGAVGYEQYF.

The sample holds a few counts of this clonotype. The chain employs TRBV11-1 and TRBJ2-7, with TRBD1 matching over 8 bases. The CDR3 loop spans 13 amino acids. J gave up 3 bases and V 5 bases, and 3 bases lay outside the gene matches. Germline-derived CDR1 and CDR2 are SGHAT and FQDESV (reference sequence). DNA for the CDR3: TGTGCCAGCAGCCACGACAGGGGCTACGAGCAGTACTTC. Its translation: CASSHDRGYEQYF.

This rearrangement joins TRBV7-2 to TRBJ2-5; tentatively, D is TRBD1 (5 bases). Germline-derived CDR1 and CDR2 are SGHTA and FQGNSA. The V gene lost 1 base and the J gene lost 1 base, with 7 bases spanning the gap. The CDR3 runs to 14 residues. The chain's CDR3 is CASSLDQGQETQYF. As DNA, the CDR3 is TGTGCCAGCAGCTTAGACCAGGGCCAAGAGACCCAGTACTTC.

This chain links TRBV6-5 with TRBJ1-4; a possible D gene is TRBD1 (5 bases). The V end lost 2 bases, the J end lost 5 bases, and 9 bases lay between the germline ends. There are 14 residues in the CDR3. Germline CDR1 is MNHEY and CDR2 is SVGAGI. CDR3 residues: CASSYATANEKLFF. DNA for the CDR3: TGTGCCAGCAGTTACGCGACAGCAAATGAAAAACTGTTTTTT.

This clonotype was seen a few times. The rearrangement joins TRBV5-5 to TRBJ2-3; the D is unclear. Trimming pared 0 bases from V and 4 bases from J, leaving 6 bases between. Germline CDR1 SGHKS, CDR2 YYEKEE (reference sequence). The CDR3 length is 13 residues. CDR3: CASSLADSDTQYF. The CDR3 DNA follows: TGTGCCAGCAGCTTGGCAGACTCAGATACGCAGTATTTT. Combining the CDR3 with reference TRBV5-5 and TRBJ2-3 gives the whole variable domain DAGVTQSPTHLIKTRGQQVTLRCSPISGHKSVSWYQQVLGQGPQFIFQYYEKEERGRGNFPDRFSARQFPNYSSELNVNALLLGDSALYLCASSLADSDTQYFGPGTRLTVL.

A few counts support this clonotype. The rearrangement joins TRBV12-3 or TRBV12-4 to TRBJ1-5; 7 bases are shared with TRBD1. Trimming cost V 7 bases and J 1 base; bases outside gene matches: 4. The CDR3 spans 14 residues. The CDR3 DNA is TGTGCCAGCAATCCGGACAGGAGCAATCAGCCCCAGCATTTT. Translated, it gives CASNPDRSNQPQHF.

This clonotype was detected a few times. This chain connects TRBV11-2 to TRBJ2-1, with no clear D. This CDR3 is built from 13 residues. V lost 1 base to trimming and J lost 9 bases, with 10 bases between them. Germline V gives CDR1 SGHAT, CDR2 FQNNGV. The chain's CDR3 is CASSLGSYGEQFF. In DNA form, the CDR3 reads TGTGCCAGCAGCTTAGGTTCCTACGGTGAGCAGTTCTTC.